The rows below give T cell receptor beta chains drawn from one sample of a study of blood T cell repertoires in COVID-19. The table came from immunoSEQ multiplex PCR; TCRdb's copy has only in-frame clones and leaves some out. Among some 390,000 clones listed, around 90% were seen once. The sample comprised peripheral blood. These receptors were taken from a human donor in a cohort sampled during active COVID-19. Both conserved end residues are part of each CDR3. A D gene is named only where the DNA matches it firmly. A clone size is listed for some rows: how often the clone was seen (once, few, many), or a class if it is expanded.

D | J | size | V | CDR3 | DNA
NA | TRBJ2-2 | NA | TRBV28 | CASSFYGANTGELFF | TGTGCCAGCAGTTTTTACGGAGCGAACACCGGGGAGCTGTTTTTT
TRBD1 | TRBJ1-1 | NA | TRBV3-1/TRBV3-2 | CASSPRDRSNTEAFF | TGTGCCAGCAGCCCACGGGACAGGTCGAACACTGAAGCTTTCTTT
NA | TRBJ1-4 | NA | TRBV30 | CAWSVSGLSEKLFF | TGTGCCTGGAGTGTATCAGGTTTAAGTGAAAAACTGTTTTTT
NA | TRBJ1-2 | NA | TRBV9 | CASSVGPHPTGGYTF | TGTGCCAGCAGCGTAGGGCCCCACCCGACGGGTGGCTACACCTTC
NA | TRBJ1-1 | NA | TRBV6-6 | CASSYSIRSEAFF | TGTGCCAGCAGTTACTCGATCCGGTCTGAAGCTTTCTTT
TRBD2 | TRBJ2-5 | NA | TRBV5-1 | CASSLGTSGSVGQETQYF | TGCGCCAGCAGCTTGGGGACTAGCGGGAGTGTCGGACAAGAGACCCAGTACTTC
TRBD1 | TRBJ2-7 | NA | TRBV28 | CASSSIGGQSYEQYF | TGTGCCAGCAGTTCGATAGGGGGACAGTCCTACGAGCAGTACTTC
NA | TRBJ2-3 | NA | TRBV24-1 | CATTGRGTDTQYF | TGTGCCACCACCGGTCGCGGCACAGATACGCAGTATTTT
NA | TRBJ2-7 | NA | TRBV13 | CASGPRGYEQYF | TGTGCCAGTGGGCCGCGGGGCTACGAGCAGTACTTC
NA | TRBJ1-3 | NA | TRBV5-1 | CASRDPGSGSGNTIYF | TGCGCCAGCAGGGACCCCGGGAGTGGATCTGGAAACACCATATATTTT
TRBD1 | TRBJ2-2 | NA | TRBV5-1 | CASSFGTENTGELFF | TGCGCCAGCAGCTTCGGGACAGAGAACACCGGGGAGCTGTTTTTT
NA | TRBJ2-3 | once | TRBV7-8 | CASSLAEQGRHTQYF | TGTGCCAGCAGCTTAGCGGAGCAGGGTCGGCATACGCAGTATTTT
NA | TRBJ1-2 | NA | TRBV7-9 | CASSQNRESNYGYTF | TGTGCCAGCAGCCAGAACAGGGAATCTAACTATGGCTACACCTTC
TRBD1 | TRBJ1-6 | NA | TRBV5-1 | CASSSGQGSGSPLHF | TGCGCCAGCAGCTCAGGACAGGGATCGGGGTCACCCCTCCACTTT
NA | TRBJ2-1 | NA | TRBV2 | CASRLASGSLF | TGTGCCAGCAGGTTAGCTAGTGGGTCCCTCTTC
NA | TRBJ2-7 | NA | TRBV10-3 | CASEPQGSTNYEQYF | TGTGCCAGCGAACCCCAGGGGAGCACGAACTACGAGCAGTACTTC
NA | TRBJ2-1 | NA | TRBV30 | CAWSGMGHSSYNEQFF | TGTGCCTGGAGTGGAATGGGACATAGCTCCTACAATGAGCAGTTCTTC
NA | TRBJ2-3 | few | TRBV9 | CASSVRATDTQYF | TGTGCCAGCAGCGTGAGGGCCACAGATACGCAGTATTTT
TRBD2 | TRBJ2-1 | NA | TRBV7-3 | CASSHSGGATNNEQFF | TGTGCCAGCAGCCATAGCGGGGGGGCAACTAACAATGAGCAGTTCTTC
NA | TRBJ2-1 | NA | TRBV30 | CAWSVQGNEQFF | TGTGCCTGGAGTGTGCAGGGAAATGAGCAGTTCTTC
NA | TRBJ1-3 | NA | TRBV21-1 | CASSKMRRPGDTIYF | TGTGCCAGCAGCAAAATGCGAAGGCCGGGGGACACCATATATTTT
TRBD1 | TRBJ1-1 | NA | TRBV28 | CASHTGGAAFF | TGTGCCAGTCATACAGGGGGCGCAGCTTTCTTT
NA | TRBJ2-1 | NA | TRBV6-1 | CASSEGQNEQFF | TGTGCCAGCAGTGAAGGACAGAATGAGCAGTTCTTC
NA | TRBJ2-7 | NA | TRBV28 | CASSLTSYEQYF | TGTGCCAGCAGCCTGACTAGCTACGAGCAGTACTTC
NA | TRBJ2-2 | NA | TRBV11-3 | CASSFSGATGELFF | TGTGCCAGCAGCTTTTCAGGGGCCACCGGGGAGCTGTTTTTT
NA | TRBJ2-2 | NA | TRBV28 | CASSMTGNTGELFF | TGTGCCAGCAGTATGACAGGGAACACCGGGGAGCTGTTTTTT
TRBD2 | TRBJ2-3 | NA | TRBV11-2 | CASSREGLVTDTQYF | TGTGCCAGCAGCCGGGAGGGACTAGTGACAGATACGCAGTATTTT
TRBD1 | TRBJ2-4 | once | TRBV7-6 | CASSPRTGSLGIQYF | TGTGCCAGCAGCCCCAGGACAGGGTCTCTTGGCATTCAGTACTTC
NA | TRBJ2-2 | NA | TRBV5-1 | CASISGNTGELFF | TGCGCCAGCATCTCGGGGAACACCGGGGAGCTGTTTTTT
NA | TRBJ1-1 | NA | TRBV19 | CASRVPGGVTEAFF | TGTGCCAGTAGAGTCCCGGGGGGCGTCACTGAAGCTTTCTTT
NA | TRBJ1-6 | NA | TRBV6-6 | CASRLPKPTESPLHF | TGTGCCAGCCGGCTTCCGAAACCCACAGAGTCACCCCTCCACTTT
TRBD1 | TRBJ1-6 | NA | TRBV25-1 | CASSEQDRGESPLHF | TGTGCCAGCAGTGAACAGGACAGGGGAGAGTCACCCCTCCACTTT
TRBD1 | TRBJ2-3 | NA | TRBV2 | CASSLTGSSGDTQYF | TGTGCCAGCAGTCTGACAGGGTCTAGTGGGGATACGCAGTATTTT
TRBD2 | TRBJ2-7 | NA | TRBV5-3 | CARSLLFPSGGYEQYF | TGTGCCAGAAGCTTGTTGTTTCCTAGCGGGGGCTACGAGCAGTACTTC
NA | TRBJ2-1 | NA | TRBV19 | CASSISFVAGEQFF | TGTGCCAGTAGTATCTCTTTCGTGGCAGGCGAGCAGTTCTTC
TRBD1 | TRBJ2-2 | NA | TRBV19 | CASSTDRVTGELFF | TGTGCCAGTAGTACCGACAGGGTAACCGGGGAGCTGTTTTTT
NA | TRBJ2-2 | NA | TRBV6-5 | CASSYSEGEFTGELFF | TGTGCCAGCAGTTACTCAGAGGGGGAGTTCACCGGGGAGCTGTTTTTT
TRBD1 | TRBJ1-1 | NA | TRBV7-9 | CASSRTGTGVNTEAFF | TGTGCCAGCAGCCGTACCGGGACAGGGGTGAACACTGAAGCTTTCTTT
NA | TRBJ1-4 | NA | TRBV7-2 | CASSPPRGLEGKLFF | TGTGCCAGCAGCCCACCGCGGGGGCTAGAAGGAAAACTGTTTTTT
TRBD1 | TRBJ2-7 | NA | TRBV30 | CAAGQGVHEQYF | TGTGCAGCGGGACAGGGGGTCCACGAGCAGTACTTC